These 11 T cell receptor beta chains were sequenced from one sample in a study of identifying expanded T cells in peripheral blood. Sequencing was performed with immunoSEQ multiplex PCR; in TCRdb, only in-frame clones are kept and a portion is missing. The sample contains over 80,000 clones, around 85% of which appear only once. The sample consisted of blood. These receptors all stem from a person aged 18-70 years in good health.

The chain combines TRBV5-5 with TRBJ2-7, with D tentatively TRBD2 (6 bases). Germline CDR1 is SGHKS and CDR2 is YYEKEE (reference sequence). The CDR3 has 15 residues. The V and J ends lost 0 bases and 2 bases respectively, with 12 bases between them. This CDR3 is CASSLDGGLPYEQYF. CDR3 DNA: TGTGCCAGCAGCTTGGACGGAGGGCTTCCCTACGAGCAGTACTTC.

The chain recombines TRBV27 with TRBJ2-1; no reliable D call. CDR3 size: 16 residues. Germline CDR1 MNHEY, CDR2 SMNVEV (reference sequence). With 6 bases removed from V and 0 bases from J, the gap between germline ends came to 15 bases. This CDR3 is CASSRRVPLSYNEQFF. CDR3 bases: TGTGCCAGCAGCCGACGAGTTCCCCTCTCCTACAATGAGCAGTTCTTC.

This clone was seen many times. V usage is TRBV7-2 and J usage is TRBJ1-6, with D maybe TRBD1 (6 bases). Trimming took off 5 bases at V and 7 bases at J, with 15 bases between the two ends. Germline loops: CDR1 SGHTA, CDR2 FQGNSA. The CDR3 is made up of 15 amino acids. CDR3 sequence (DNA): TGTGCCAGCAGCCCCCGGGACATCATCAATTCACCCCTCCACTTT. Its translation is CASSPRDIINSPLHF. The full variable domain, completed using reference TRBV7-2 and TRBJ1-6, is GAGVSQSPSNKVTEKGKDVELRCDPISGHTALYWYRQSLGQGLEFLIYFQGNSAPDKSGLPSDRFSAERTGGSVSTLTIQRTQQEDSAVYLCASSPRDIINSPLHFGNGTRLTVT.

The rearrangement uses TRBV2 and TRBJ2-1, with D possibly matching TRBD2 (6 bases). The germline V gene encodes CDR1 SNHLY and CDR2 FYNNEI. This CDR3 has 11 residues. V lost 11 bases to trimming and J lost 12 bases, with 17 bases between them. The CDR3 DNA reads as TGTGCCGGCTGGGGGGTACGCGGGCAGTTCTTC. Protein sequence: CAGWGVRGQFF.

The chain has TRBV11-3 and TRBJ1-2; D not certain. The CDR3 has 13 amino acids. Deletions cut 1 base from V and 4 bases from J, with 7 bases between. The germline V gene has CDR1 SGHNT and CDR2 YENEEA. The CDR3 region has the DNA TGTGCCAGCAGCTTAGTGGGTTTCTATGGCTACACCTTC. It encodes CASSLVGFYGYTF.

The chain carries TRBV19 and TRBJ2-7; maybe TRBD1 (7 bases). The CDR3 contains 14 residues. The V gene's germline CDR1 is LNHDA and CDR2 SQIVND (reference sequence). V gave up 4 bases and J gave up 5 bases, with 15 bases separating them. CDR3 DNA sequence: TGTGCCAGTAGTACGGACAGGAGGGGTAACGAGCAGTACTTC. The encoded protein is CASSTDRRGNEQYF.

In regard to this clone: The junction differs from germline at one of its ends, possibly a read error. J is TRBJ2-2 and V is TRBV2; D is undetermined. The CDR3 runs 11 residues. Germline CDR1 is SNHLY and CDR2 is FYNNEI. The CDR3 region is CGARNTGELFF. For the CDR3, the DNA is TGCGGAGCACGCAACACCGGGGAGCTGTTTTTT.

The chain has TRBV7-9 and TRBJ2-5, with 7 bases aligning to TRBD1. Unmatched junction bases numbered 8, after V lost 5 bases and J lost 5 bases. Germline loops: CDR1 SEHNR, CDR2 FQNEAQ (reference sequence). This CDR3 has 14 amino acids. Here the CDR3 reads CASSPGQVRETQYF. The CDR3 DNA follows: TGTGCCAGCAGCCCAGGACAGGTCCGGGAGACCCAGTACTTC.

The rearrangement links TRBV6-5 to TRBJ2-7; the D gene could be TRBD1 or TRBD2 (5 bases each). CDR1 MNHEY and CDR2 SVGAGI come from the germline V gene. This CDR3 spans 15 amino acids. The V end lost 4 bases, the J end lost 7 bases, and 20 bases lay between the germline ends. The CDR3 spells CASSLYGTYVLEQYF. The CDR3 region has the DNA TGTGCCAGCAGTTTATATGGGACGTACGTCCTGGAGCAGTACTTC.

This clone was recorded only once. The genes are TRBV15 and TRBJ2-2; D call uncertain. CDR3 length: 15 residues. Trimming pared 4 bases from V and 6 bases from J, leaving 15 bases between. In germline, CDR1 is LNHNV, CDR2 YYDKDF (reference sequence). The CDR3 DNA is TGTGCCACCAGCACCGAAATGTTGGTCGCCGGGGAGCTGTTTTTT. Encoded protein: CATSTEMLVAGELFF.

The V call is TRBV27, the J call TRBJ2-1; D not resolved. Germline CDR1 MNHEY, CDR2 SMNVEV (reference sequence). V was cut by 5 bases and J by 0 bases, with 17 bases left in between. The CDR3 spans 17 residues. In nucleotides, the CDR3 is TGTGCCAGCAGTCCCCGTGCGGTGCCTAGCTCCTACAATGAGCAGTTCTTC. Its translation: CASSPRAVPSSYNEQFF.